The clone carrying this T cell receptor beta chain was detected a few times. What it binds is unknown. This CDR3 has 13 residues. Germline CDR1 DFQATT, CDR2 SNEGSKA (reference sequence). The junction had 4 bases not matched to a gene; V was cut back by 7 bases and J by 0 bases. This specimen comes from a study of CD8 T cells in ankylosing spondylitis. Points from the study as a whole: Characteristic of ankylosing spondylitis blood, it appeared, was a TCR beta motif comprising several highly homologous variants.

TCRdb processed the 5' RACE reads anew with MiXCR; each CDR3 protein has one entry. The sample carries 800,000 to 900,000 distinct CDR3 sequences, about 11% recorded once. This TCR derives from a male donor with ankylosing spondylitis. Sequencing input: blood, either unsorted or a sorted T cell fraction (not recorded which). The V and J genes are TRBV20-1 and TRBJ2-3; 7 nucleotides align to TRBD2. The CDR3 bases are TGCAGTGGGCGGGACTACAGCACAGATACGCAGTATTTT. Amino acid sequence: CSGRDYSTDTQYF.